This entry is about one T cell receptor (beta chain). Here immunoSEQ multiplex PCR was the method, and the copy in TCRdb shows in-frame clones only, minus some. The sample has 300,000 or so clones, just under 85% seen once. The sample is drawn from a study of blood T cell repertoires in COVID-19. Germline CDR1 reads SGHRS; CDR2 reads YFSETQ. This CDR3 contains 16 residues. The V gene end was trimmed by 0 bases and the J gene end by 1 base; junction bases not matched to a gene: 6. V gene TRBV5-1 combines with J gene TRBJ2-5; 7 nucleotides line up with TRBD2. The sequenced material came from peripheral blood. This TCR derives from a woman aged 45-65 years with active or convalescent COVID-19. The CDR3 sequence is CASSLDGRPIQETQYF. The CDR3, as DNA: TGCGCCAGCAGCTTGGACGGGAGGCCCATCCAAGAGACCCAGTACTTC.